Shown below are 9 T cell receptor beta chains from a single sample sequenced in a study of T-cell reconstitution after alpha-beta-depleted transplantation in children. It was with unique molecular identifiers that the TCRbeta library was prepared. TCRdb used MiXCR to reprocess the PCR reads, holding one entry per CDR3 protein. The sample consists of about 610,000 distinct CDR3 sequences, roughly a tenth of them appearing once. Sequencing was performed on PBMCs from the stem cell graft donor, taken from the stem cell graft. The receptors shown here come from a human donor who donated a stem cell graft to a child with acute myeloid leukemia.

The chain carries TRBV20-1 and TRBJ2-1; D call uncertain. Deletions cut 1 base from V and 2 bases from J, with 12 bases between. CDR1 and CDR2 from the germline V gene are DFQATT and SNEGSKA (reference sequence). This CDR3 comprises 15 residues. The CDR3 DNA reads as TGCAGTGCTAGAGTTGTTCCCCAGGCCTACAATGAGCAGTTCTTC. Translated: CSARVVPQAYNEQFF.

This clonotype was seen a few times. The chain couples TRBV11-2 to TRBJ2-1; possibly TRBD2 for D (6 bases). Germline-derived CDR1 and CDR2 are SGHAT and FQNNGV. The CDR3 length is 14 residues. With 5 bases removed from V and 7 bases from J, the gap between germline ends came to 15 bases. CDR3 amino acids: CASSEDYGRNEQFF. The CDR3 coding sequence is TGTGCCAGCAGCGAGGACTACGGGCGGAATGAGCAGTTCTTC.

In its sample, this clonotype was seen many times. The chain has TRBV3-1 and TRBJ2-1, with D unclear. V was pared by 0 bases and J by 3 bases, with 6 bases between. Germline CDR1 and CDR2: LGHDT and YNNKEL (reference sequence). The CDR3 sequence is 14 residues long. CDR3 amino acids: CASSQDNDYNEQFF. CDR3 coding DNA: TGTGCCAGCAGCCAAGATAATGACTACAATGAGCAGTTCTTC.

V is TRBV5-1 and J is TRBJ2-1; 7 bases are shared with TRBD1. Germline-derived CDR1 and CDR2 are SGHRS and YFSETQ. The CDR3 sequence is 16 residues long. V was clipped by 0 bases and J by 7 bases; unmatched bases: 10. DNA of the CDR3: TGCGCCAGCAGCTTGGAGCTGAGGGGGCAGGGTAATGAGCAGTTCTTC. This gives the protein CASSLELRGQGNEQFF.

The chain joins TRBV19 to TRBJ2-1, with D possibly TRBD2 on 6 matching bases. Looked up from germline, CDR1 is LNHDA and CDR2 is SQIVND (reference sequence). Trimming shortened V by 6 bases and J by 4 bases, and 13 bases separated the two germline ends. The CDR3 spans 14 residues. The CDR3, as DNA: TGTGCCAGTAGGCAGACTAGTCCTTACAATGAGCAGTTCTTC. Protein product: CASRQTSPYNEQFF.

The V and J genes are TRBV6-1 and TRBJ1-5; no firm D call. CDR1 is MNHNS, CDR2 SASEGT, per germline. V was cut by 2 bases and J by 4 bases, with 12 bases left in between. The CDR3 consists of 15 residues. The CDR3 bases are TGTGCCAGCAGTGAACTATCCAACCTAAATCAGCCCCAGCATTTT. Amino acid sequence: CASSELSNLNQPQHF.

This clonotype has a handful of counts. The chain has TRBV18 and TRBJ2-1, with D possibly TRBD2 on 5 matching bases. Per germline, CDR1 KGHSH and CDR2 LQKENI. V was clipped by 3 bases and J by 8 bases, with 11 bases between them. The CDR3 extends over 13 amino acids. The DNA of the CDR3 is TGTGCCAGCTCACCTTCTGAGGGCCATGAGCAGTTCTTC. Translated: CASSPSEGHEQFF. Using reference TRBV18 and TRBJ2-1 for the parts outside the CDR3, the full variable domain is NAGVMQNPRHLVRRRGQEARLRCSPMKGHSHVYWYRQLPEEGLKFMVYLQKENIIDESGMPKERFSAEFPKEGPSILRIQQVVRGDSAAYFCASSPSEGHEQFFGPGTRLTVL.

Many counts were recorded for this clonotype. The genes are TRBV5-1 and TRBJ1-1; TRBD1 agrees at 7 bases. Germline V lookup: CDR1 SGHRS, CDR2 YFSETQ. V lost 4 bases and J lost 4; bases outside the gene matches: 7. The CDR3 covers 14 residues. The CDR3 DNA reads TGCGCCAGCAGCCCCCAGGGGGGGACCACTGAAGCTTTCTTT. It codes for CASSPQGGTTEAFF.

V and J are TRBV9 and TRBJ2-7, with a possible D match to TRBD2 (7 bases). Per germline, CDR1 SGDLS and CDR2 YYNGEE. This CDR3 contains 13 residues. Trimming cost V 3 bases and J 5 bases, with 12 bases left between them. DNA of the CDR3: TGTGCCAGCAGCGGGCCGGGGGGCCACGAGCAGTACTTC. Translating gives CASSGPGGHEQYF.